The next 32 T cell receptor beta chains were all read from a single sample in a study of cytomegalovirus exposure and HLA in healthy donors. 13 Jbeta primers and 60 Vbeta primers were used for the PCR. TCRdb keeps only in-frame clones here, not all; method: immunoSEQ multiplex PCR. This sample contains about 92,000 clones. Sequences were obtained from PBMCs. Receptors were obtained from a man aged 45-65 years in good health and CMV-seropositive.

The chain has TRBV5-6 and TRBJ2-7; 8 bases match TRBD2. The length of the CDR3 is 16 residues. Germline values: CDR1 SGHDT, CDR2 YYEEEE. Germline trimming cut 4 bases from V and 0 bases from J; bases unmatched to any gene: 9. Here the CDR3 reads CASSPETSAYSYEQYF. CDR3 DNA: TGTGCCAGCAGCCCAGAGACTAGCGCGTACTCCTACGAGCAGTACTTC.

The CDR3 nucleotides read TGCGCCAGCAGCGTCGACACCTACAATGAGCAGTTCTTC. Translated, it gives CASSVDTYNEQFF. This rearrangement joins TRBV5-1 to TRBJ2-1; D gene unclear. Trimming removed 4 bases from V and 2 bases from J, with 7 bases in between. In germline, CDR1 is SGHRS, CDR2 YFSETQ. The CDR3 loop spans 13 amino acids.

The J gene is TRBJ2-1, the V gene TRBV10-3, with 7 positions matching TRBD2. In germline, CDR1 is ENHRY, CDR2 SYGVKD. The CDR3 has 16 amino acids. V was pared by 6 bases and J by 2 bases, with 10 bases of the junction left unmatched. The CDR3 region is CAISPVGLAAYNEQFF. CDR3 nucleotide sequence: TGTGCCATCAGCCCAGTCGGGCTAGCGGCCTACAATGAGCAGTTCTTC.

V is TRBV7-2 and J is TRBJ2-7; 8 positions agree with TRBD1. V gave up 5 bases and J gave up 2 bases; unmatched junction bases: 5. The CDR3 consists of 14 residues. CDR1 and CDR2 from the germline V gene are SGHTA and FQGNSA. The CDR3, as DNA: TGTGCCAGCAGCCTACAGGGGGTCCCCTACGAGCAGTACTTC. Translating gives CASSLQGVPYEQYF.

This chain joins TRBV6-6 and TRBJ2-7; a possible D gene is TRBD2 (6 bases). This CDR3 region has 14 residues. Germline CDR1 MNHNY, CDR2 SVGAGI (reference sequence). V was clipped by 6 bases and J by 5 bases, with 17 bases between them. CDR3 DNA: TGTGCCAGCAGACGGAAACGGGAGTCAGACGAGCAGTACGTC. Protein product: CASRRKRESDEQYV.

V and J are TRBV7-9 and TRBJ1-2, with D unclear. Trimming cost V 5 bases and J 3 bases, with 25 bases left between them. The CDR3 covers 18 residues. CDR1 SEHNR and CDR2 FQNEAQ come from the germline V gene (reference sequence). CDR3 nucleotides: TGTGCCAGCAGCCCGGGGAGGGAAACTCTAAGAAGTGACTATGGCTACACCTTC. Amino acid sequence: CASSPGRETLRSDYGYTF.

The chain carries TRBV18 and TRBJ1-1, with D uncertain. Germline lookup yields CDR1 KGHSH and CDR2 LQKENI. V was clipped by 0 bases and J by 2 bases, with 7 bases between them. The CDR3 spans 14 residues. CDR3 residues: CASSPPYSNTEAFF. The DNA of the CDR3 is TGTGCCAGCTCACCACCGTACAGCAACACTGAAGCTTTCTTT.

DNA of the CDR3: TGTGCCAGCAGCTCCCATGCCGGACTAGCGGGAGGGCCGATGTTCGAGCAGTACTTC. Translating gives CASSSHAGLAGGPMFEQYF. This chain joins TRBV5-6 and TRBJ2-7, with 15 bases matching TRBD2. The germline gives CDR1 SGHDT, CDR2 YYEEEE. The CDR3 sequence is 19 residues long. The ends lost 3 bases at V and 6 bases at J; junction bases unmatched: 16.

This rearrangement joins TRBV7-9 to TRBJ2-5, with 9 bases matching TRBD1. V shed 5 bases and J 5 bases; nucleotides not matched to a gene: 18. Germline-derived CDR1 and CDR2 are SEHNR and FQNEAQ (reference sequence). This CDR3 has 18 amino acids. The DNA of the CDR3 is TGTGCCAGCAGCCGTTCCGGGACAGGGCCGCTGGTAGGGGAGACCCAGTACTTC. Protein: CASSRSGTGPLVGETQYF.

The rearrangement joins TRBV9 to TRBJ2-3; 7 positions match TRBD2. V was clipped by 2 bases and J by 3 bases; unmatched bases: 12. This CDR3 region has 17 residues. CDR1 and CDR2 from the germline V gene are SGDLS and YYNGEE. The CDR3: CASSVNPREDLTDTQYF. CDR3 bases: TGTGCCAGCAGCGTCAATCCCCGGGAGGACTTGACAGATACGCAGTATTTT. Complete variable domain (other parts from reference TRBV9 and TRBJ2-3): DSGVTQTPKHLITATGQRVTLRCSPRSGDLSVYWYQQSLDQGLQFLIQYYNGEERAKGNILERFSAQQFPDLHSELNLSSLELGDSALYFCASSVNPREDLTDTQYFGPGTRLTVL.

V usage is TRBV6-5 and J usage is TRBJ2-3, with D tentatively TRBD2 (5 bases). Germline lookup yields CDR1 MNHEY and CDR2 SVGAGI. Trimming removed 0 bases from V and 4 bases from J, with 11 bases in between. The CDR3 runs to 15 residues. DNA for the CDR3: TGTGCCAGCAGTTACTCTGGACTCCCCGCAGATACGCAGTATTTT. Amino acid sequence: CASSYSGLPADTQYF.

A note on this clone: Other DNA sequences in this sample translate to the same CDR3. The V call is TRBV11-2, the J call TRBJ1-5, with D uncertain. The V end was cut by 1 base, the J end by 6 bases, with 7 bases between. The CDR3 is 13 amino acids. Germline V gene sequence: CDR1 SGHAT, CDR2 FQNNGV. CDR3 sequence reads: CASSLGGGQPQHF. The CDR3 DNA reads TGTGCCAGCAGCTTAGGAGGCGGTCAGCCCCAGCATTTT. The full variable domain, with the rest looked up from reference TRBV11-2 and TRBJ1-5, is EAGVAQSPRYKIIEKRQSVAFWCNPISGHATLYWYQQILGQGPKLLIQFQNNGVVDDSQLPKDRFSAERLKGVDSTLKIQPAKLEDSAVYLCASSLGGGQPQHFGDGTRLSIL.

The V call is TRBV4-3, the J call TRBJ2-1; 10 nucleotides align to TRBD1. V shed 1 base and J 0 bases; nucleotides not matched to a gene: 0. The CDR3 loop spans 16 amino acids. Per the germline V gene, CDR1 is LGHNA and CDR2 is YSLEER. CDR3 sequence (DNA): TGCGCCAGCAGCCAAGGGACAGGGGGCTCCTACAATGAGCAGTTCTTC. This encodes CASSQGTGGSYNEQFF.

The rearrangement joins TRBV6-6 to TRBJ2-7; tentatively, D is TRBD1 (5 bases). This CDR3 region has 13 residues. Germline lookup yields CDR1 MNHNY and CDR2 SVGAGI (reference sequence). V lost 2 bases to trimming and J lost 0 bases, with 5 bases between them. In nucleotides, the CDR3 is TGTGCCAGCAGTTACGACAGCTCCTACGAGCAGTACGTC. Encoded protein: CASSYDSSYEQYV.

The J gene is TRBJ1-1, the V gene TRBV28; 8 bases are a match to TRBD1. Germline V CDR1 and CDR2: MDHEN, SYDVKM. V dropped 6 bases and J dropped 8; count of bases not matched to a gene: 11. This CDR3 contains 14 residues. CDR3 loop: CASSRRGRVGEAFF. The CDR3 bases are TGTGCCAGCAGCCGCAGGGGGCGGGTCGGAGAAGCTTTCTTT.

The chain recombines TRBV11-3 with TRBJ1-1; D gene ambiguous. CDR1 and CDR2 (germline): SGHNT, YENEEA. V lost 1 base and J 4 bases, leaving 10 bases between the germline ends. The CDR3 spans 14 residues. CDR3 nucleotide sequence: TGTGCCAGCAGCTTAGCCCGGGCGGGCACTGAAGCTTTCTTT. Amino acids: CASSLARAGTEAFF.

V is TRBV18 and J is TRBJ2-7, with 11 nucleotides matching TRBD2. The CDR3 runs to 13 residues. Germline lookup yields CDR1 KGHSH and CDR2 LQKENI. The ends lost 6 bases at V and 6 bases at J; junction bases unmatched: 4. The CDR3 sequence: CASSPGTSGEQYV. CDR3 in DNA: TGTGCCAGCTCTCCCGGGACTAGCGGCGAGCAGTACGTC.

The chain joins TRBV5-4 to TRBJ2-5, with TRBD2 as a possible D gene (6 bases). Trimming took 0 bases from V and 5 from J, leaving 20 bases between them. CDR3 length: 17 residues. CDR1 SGHNT and CDR2 YYREEE come from the germline V gene (reference sequence). CDR3 loop: CASSLGYLGGRRETQYF. Here the CDR3 DNA reads TGTGCCAGCAGCTTGGGCTACCTTGGAGGGCGGCGGGAGACCCAGTACTTC.

The V and J genes are TRBV28 and TRBJ2-1; 9 bases line up with TRBD1. With 7 bases clipped from V and 3 bases from J, the junction kept 7 bases outside the gene matches. The CDR3 is made up of 15 amino acids. Germline CDR1 is MDHEN and CDR2 is SYDVKM. CDR3 DNA: TGTGCCAGCACTGGGGGGGGACAGGGCTACAATGAGCAGTTCTTC. Its protein is CASTGGGQGYNEQFF.

The V and J genes are TRBV5-6 and TRBJ2-1, with 14 bases identical to TRBD2. Germline V lookup: CDR1 SGHDT, CDR2 YYEEEE. CDR3 length: 15 residues. V was pared by 4 bases and J by 7 bases, with 4 bases of the junction left unmatched. In nucleotides, the CDR3 is TGTGCCAGCAGCATGGGACTAGCGGGAGTAAATGAGCAGTTCTTC. This translates into CASSMGLAGVNEQFF.

The chain uses TRBV5-4 and TRBJ2-3; 11 nucleotides align to TRBD2. Germline assignment: CDR1 SGHNT and CDR2 YYREEE (reference sequence). V trimming: 3 bases; J trimming: 3 bases; junction bases outside the gene matches: 6. This CDR3 is built from 16 residues. The CDR3 sequence is CASSSTSGTGTDTQYF. The CDR3 region has the DNA TGTGCCAGCAGCTCGACTAGCGGGACGGGAACAGATACGCAGTATTTT.

The CDR3 sequence: CAIPPWREGLVVTDTQYF. The CDR3 nucleotides read TGCGCCATCCCCCCCTGGCGGGAGGGCCTCGTCGTCACAGATACGCAGTATTTT. The chain has TRBV10-1 and TRBJ2-3, with TRBD2 identical over 9 bases. The CDR3 loop spans 18 amino acids. In germline, CDR1 is WNHNN, CDR2 SYGVQD (reference sequence). V was clipped by 10 bases and J by 2 bases; unmatched bases: 19.

This sequence joins TRBV7-2 and TRBJ1-2; 10 bases are a match to TRBD1. Trimming removed 1 base from V and 4 bases from J; junction bases left unmatched: 3. Germline V lookup: CDR1 SGHTA, CDR2 FQGNSA. This CDR3 region has 15 residues. The chain's CDR3 is CASSLGDRGVYGYTF. The CDR3 coding sequence is TGTGCCAGCAGCTTAGGGGACAGGGGAGTCTATGGCTACACCTTC.

The chain links TRBV19 to TRBJ2-7, with a possible D match to TRBD1 (8 bases). Germline V gives CDR1 LNHDA, CDR2 SQIVND (reference sequence). Trimming removed 6 bases from V and 2 bases from J, with 23 bases in between. This CDR3 has 17 amino acids. CDR3 DNA: TGTGCCAGTAGACCAAGTAGGGGAGGGACAGGAGCCTACGAGCAGTACTTC. It specifies CASRPSRGGTGAYEQYF.

V usage is TRBV27 and J usage is TRBJ2-2; D may be TRBD1 (6 bases). V lost 6 bases and J lost 6, with 11 bases in between. CDR3 length: 13 amino acids. Germline loops: CDR1 MNHEY, CDR2 SMNVEV (reference sequence). CDR3 sequence reads: CASSARGSGELFF. For the CDR3, the DNA is TGTGCCAGCAGCGCTAGGGGGTCCGGGGAGCTGTTTTTT.

The V and J genes are TRBV6-1 and TRBJ2-7; D might be TRBD1 (6 bases). Germline assignment: CDR1 MNHNS and CDR2 SASEGT. The V end lost 4 bases, the J end lost 1 base, and 14 bases lay between the germline ends. The CDR3 loop spans 15 amino acids. DNA for the CDR3: TGTGCCAGCAGTGCCATATTAGGACAGTCCTACGAGCAGTACTTC. It codes for CASSAILGQSYEQYF.

The chain links TRBV7-2 to TRBJ2-3; the D gene is possibly TRBD2 (6 bases). CDR1 and CDR2 from the germline V gene are SGHTA and FQGNSA. The CDR3 is made up of 15 amino acids. V was cut by 5 bases and J by 0 bases, with 12 bases left in between. CDR3 residues: CASSPWTTSTDTQYF. CDR3 sequence (DNA): TGTGCCAGCAGCCCCTGGACTACTAGCACAGATACGCAGTATTTT.

The gene calls are TRBV7-9 and TRBJ1-2; TRBD1 is a possible D gene (5 bases). Germline V CDR1 and CDR2: SEHNR, FQNEAQ (reference sequence). V lost 4 bases and J lost 7, with 19 bases in between. This CDR3 region has 15 residues. The CDR3 sequence is CASSSLDIGKRGYTF. CDR3 DNA sequence: TGTGCCAGCAGCTCACTGGACATCGGAAAGCGTGGCTACACCTTC.

The chain combines TRBV27 with TRBJ2-2; 7 nucleotides line up with TRBD2. Germline values: CDR1 MNHEY, CDR2 SMNVEV (reference sequence). V dropped 2 bases and J dropped 0; count of bases not matched to a gene: 6. This CDR3 has 17 amino acids. CDR3 sequence reads: CASSLGSLAANTGELFF. The CDR3 DNA follows: TGTGCCAGCAGTTTAGGGAGCCTAGCGGCGAACACCGGGGAGCTGTTTTTT.

The chain combines TRBV2 with TRBJ1-1, with D tentatively TRBD1 (5 bases). Trimming took 6 bases from V and 5 from J, leaving 13 bases between them. The CDR3 is made up of 13 amino acids. The V gene's germline CDR1 is SNHLY and CDR2 FYNNEI. The CDR3 DNA reads TGTGCCAGCAGACAGGTGTTGGGGACTGAAGCTTTCTTT. It is translated as CASRQVLGTEAFF.

CDR3 protein: CSVTTGLYEQYF. The DNA of the CDR3 is TGCAGCGTTACGACAGGACTCTACGAGCAGTACTTC. The genes are TRBV29-1 and TRBJ2-7, with a weak D call TRBD1 (6 bases). With 5 bases removed from V and 3 bases from J, the gap between germline ends came to 11 bases. The CDR3 runs 12 residues. CDR1 SQVTM and CDR2 ANQGSEA come from the germline V gene.

This sequence joins TRBV18 and TRBJ2-2, with 11 bases lining up with TRBD1. CDR3 length: 17 residues. Germline lookup yields CDR1 KGHSH and CDR2 LQKENI. The trim removed 3 bases at V and 1 base at J, leaving 4 bases unmatched. CDR3 loop: CASSPPGQGVNTGELFF. The CDR3 nucleotides read TGTGCCAGCTCACCCCCGGGACAGGGGGTGAACACCGGGGAGCTGTTTTTT. Full variable domain (remainder filled in from reference TRBV18 and TRBJ2-2): NAGVMQNPRHLVRRRGQEARLRCSPMKGHSHVYWYRQLPEEGLKFMVYLQKENIIDESGMPKERFSAEFPKEGPSILRIQQVVRGDSAAYFCASSPPGQGVNTGELFFGEGSRLTVL.